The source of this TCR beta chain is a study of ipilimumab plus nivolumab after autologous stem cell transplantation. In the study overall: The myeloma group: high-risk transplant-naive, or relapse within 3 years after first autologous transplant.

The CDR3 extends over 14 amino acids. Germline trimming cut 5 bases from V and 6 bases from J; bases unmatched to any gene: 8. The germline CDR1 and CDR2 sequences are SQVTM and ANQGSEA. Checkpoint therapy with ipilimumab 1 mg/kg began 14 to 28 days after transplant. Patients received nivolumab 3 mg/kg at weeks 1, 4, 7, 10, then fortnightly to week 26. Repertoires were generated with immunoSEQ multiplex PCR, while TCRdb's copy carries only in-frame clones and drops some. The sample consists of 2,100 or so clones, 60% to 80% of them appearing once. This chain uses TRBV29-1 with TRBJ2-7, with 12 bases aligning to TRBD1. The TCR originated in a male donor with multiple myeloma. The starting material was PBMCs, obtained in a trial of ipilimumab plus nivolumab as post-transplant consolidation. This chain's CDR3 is CSVSPGTGGTEQYF. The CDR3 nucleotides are TGCAGCGTTAGTCCCGGGACAGGGGGCACCGAGCAGTACTTC.